The clone carrying this T cell receptor beta chain was recorded many times. Its antigen is not known. Authors of the study amplified TCR beta CDR3 regions from RNA transcripts. Primed by the HTBI set, a first-round RT-PCR was run on the TCR CDR3. MiXCR was run by TCRdb on the multiplex PCR reads, yielding one entry per CDR3 protein. Seen here are over 350,000 distinct CDR3 sequences, about 14% observed once, and the top ten hold 25% to 30%. These data belong to a study of T cells in Graves' hyperthyroidism and ophthalmopathy. General study results and limits: Onset of ophthalmopathy came a median around 6.5 months after the model predicted it. Most clonotypes expanded in thyroid above 0.001 were likewise present in blood.

The CDR3 covers 13 residues. Trimming took 6 bases from V and 5 from J, leaving 14 bases between them. The germline V gene has CDR1 MDHEN and CDR2 SYDVKM. The specimen sequenced was blood. The receptor was derived from a man aged 45-60 years with Graves' ophthalmopathy. This rearrangement joins TRBV28 to TRBJ2-7; either TRBD1 or TRBD2 may fit D (5 bases each). Here the CDR3 reads CASRPPGTDEQYF. The CDR3 DNA is TGTGCCAGCAGGCCACCAGGGACCGACGAGCAGTACTTC.